A single sample gave rise to the 15 T cell receptor beta chains below, sequenced in a study of blood T cells in healthy people across ages. The second PCR ran about 6 to 12 cycles with a sample-barcoded 5' primer and J-beta primers. TCRdb re-called the 5' RACE reads through MiXCR, storing one row per CDR3 protein. The table has about 800,000 distinct CDR3 sequences, 55% to 75% seen once. The sample consisted of blood. These receptors were taken from a man aged 25-45 years in good health.

This clonotype was seen many times. CDR3 residues: CASSYSISGTSGSGYNEQFF. DNA of the CDR3: TGTGCCAGCAGTTACTCCATCTCCGGGACTAGCGGGAGCGGTTACAATGAGCAGTTCTTC. The chain recombines TRBV6-2 or TRBV6-3 with TRBJ2-1; 14 bases agree with TRBD2. The CDR3 length is 20 residues. Germline lookup yields CDR1 MNHEY and CDR2 SVGEGT. The trim removed 0 bases at V and 4 bases at J, leaving 11 bases unmatched.

V gene TRBV7-6 combines with J gene TRBJ2-1; 12 positions agree with TRBD1. The V segment lost 1 base and the J segment 0 bases; nucleotides outside the gene matches: 19. This CDR3 contains 23 residues. The germline V gene encodes CDR1 SGHVS and CDR2 FNYEAQ. Here the CDR3 DNA reads TGTGCCAGCAGCTTAGGTCCCCCGGGACAGGGGGCCCTTACCCCCAGCTCCTACAATGAGCAGTTCTTC. It yields the protein CASSLGPPGQGALTPSSYNEQFF.

The V gene is TRBV18, the J gene TRBJ1-3; no clear D gene. This CDR3 is 15 amino acids long. V was cut by 1 base and J by 2 bases, with 9 bases left in between. Per the germline V gene, CDR1 is KGHSH and CDR2 is LQKENI. The CDR3 sequence: CASSPQGKTGNTIYF. The CDR3 coding sequence is TGTGCCAGCTCACCACAGGGAAAAACTGGAAACACCATATATTTT.

Concerning this clonotype: One end of the junction does not line up with germline, which may come from a read error. The rearrangement links TRBV7-9 to TRBJ1-1; no reliable D call. The CDR3 is 15 amino acids. CDR1 is SEHNR, CDR2 FQNEAQ, per germline (reference sequence). CDR3 sequence (DNA): TGTGCCAGCAGTTTAGGTACGGGCAGTTTAACTGAAGCTTTCTTT. It yields the protein CASSLGTGSLTEAFF.

This clonotype was seen a few times. The chain carries TRBV5-1 and TRBJ1-6, with 7 bases fitting TRBD1. The germline V gene has CDR1 SGHRS and CDR2 YFSETQ. The CDR3 runs to 14 residues. With 5 bases clipped from V and 5 bases from J, the junction kept 4 bases outside the gene matches. CDR3 nucleotides: TGCGCCAGCAGTACCGGGACAGATAATTCACCCCTCCACTTT. It encodes CASSTGTDNSPLHF. Variable domain in full (rest from reference TRBV5-1 and TRBJ1-6): KAGVTQTPRYLIKTRGQQVTLSCSPISGHRSVSWYQQTPGQGLQFLFEYFSETQRNKGNFPGRFSGRQFSNSRSEMNVSTLELGDSALYLCASSTGTDNSPLHFGNGTRLTVT.

This clonotype has just one count. This rearrangement joins TRBV4-3 to TRBJ1-1, with 8 bases that match TRBD1. The V and J ends lost 3 bases and 6 bases, in that order; junction bases with no gene match: 9. The germline V gene encodes CDR1 LGHNA and CDR2 YSLEER. The CDR3 consists of 15 residues. Here the CDR3 DNA reads TGCGCCAGCAGCCAGTTGGACAGGGCGTTTTCTGAAGCTTTCTTT. Its translation: CASSQLDRAFSEAFF.

The rearrangement uses TRBV2 and TRBJ2-3; 9 bases line up with TRBD2. The CDR3 contains 15 residues. Germline V gene lookup returns CDR1 SNHLY and CDR2 FYNNEI. V lost 3 bases to trimming and J lost 4 bases; unmatched junction nucleotides: 5. Here the CDR3 reads CASSEAGGPSDTQYF. CDR3 nucleotides: TGTGCCAGCAGTGAGGCGGGGGGGCCATCAGATACGCAGTATTTT.

The genes are TRBV4-3 and TRBJ2-7; a possible D gene is TRBD2 (5 bases). Germline V gives CDR1 LGHNA, CDR2 YSLEER. The CDR3 totals 15 residues. V was clipped by 3 bases and J by 0 bases, with 12 bases between them. DNA of the CDR3: TGCGCCAGCAGCCATGGACTGGGAAGCTCCTACGAGCAGTACTTC. As protein: CASSHGLGSSYEQYF.

The V and J genes are TRBV29-1 and TRBJ1-2; D remains ambiguous. This CDR3 contains 10 residues. In germline, CDR1 is SQVTM, CDR2 ANQGSEA. The V end lost 5 bases, the J end lost 9 bases, and 10 bases lay between the germline ends. The CDR3 spells CSVQRESYTF. Here the CDR3 DNA reads TGCAGCGTTCAGCGGGAGAGCTACACCTTC.

In regard to this clonotype: The CDR3 end shows no conserved phenylalanine or tryptophan, and so a read error is likely. In DNA form, the CDR3 reads TGTGCCAGCAGCTTGATTGGGCAGGGCCTGGACATTCAGTACTCC. Translating gives CASSLIGQGLDIQYS. This sequence joins TRBV7-2 and TRBJ2-4; TRBD1 is a possible D gene (5 bases). Trimming removed 3 bases at V and 8 bases at J, with 17 bases between. Germline V gene sequence: CDR1 SGHTA, CDR2 FQGNSA. The CDR3 is 15 amino acids.

The chain carries TRBV6-5 and TRBJ2-7, with TRBD2 matching over 10 bases. CDR3 length equals 14 residues. Germline V CDR1 and CDR2: MNHEY, SVGAGI. Losses at the gene ends were 7 bases for V and 2 bases for J; bases not matched to a gene: 5. CDR3 nucleotide sequence: TGTGCCAGCACAAGGACTAGCGGAACCTACGAGCAGTACTTC. It yields the protein CASTRTSGTYEQYF.

This chain connects TRBV20-1 to TRBJ1-1; TRBD1 is a possible D gene (6 bases). V lost 3 bases to trimming and J lost 1 base, with 9 bases between them. The CDR3 extends over 13 amino acids. The germline CDR1 and CDR2 sequences are DFQATT and SNEGSKA (reference sequence). The CDR3 spells CSARSGANTEAFF. The CDR3 nucleotides are TGCAGTGCTAGGTCGGGGGCGAACACTGAAGCTTTCTTT.

V gene TRBV5-5 combines with J gene TRBJ2-1; the D call may be TRBD1 or TRBD2 (5 bases each). The CDR3 is 16 residues long. Trimming took 2 bases from V and 9 from J, leaving 21 bases between them. Germline loops: CDR1 SGHKS, CDR2 YYEKEE (reference sequence). The CDR3 loop reads CASSLLGVGDRSEQFF. In nucleotides, the CDR3 is TGTGCCAGCAGCTTATTGGGGGTTGGGGACCGAAGTGAGCAGTTCTTC.

This clonotype was picked up a small number of times. In DNA form, the CDR3 reads TGTGCCAGCAGTAGAGGACTAGCGGGAGGGACTTACGAGCAGTACTTC. This encodes CASSRGLAGGTYEQYF. The rearrangement uses TRBV7-2 and TRBJ2-7; 15 nucleotides line up with TRBD2. After removal of 6 bases from V and 4 bases from J, the junction contained 7 bases not matched to a gene. Germline V gives CDR1 SGHTA, CDR2 FQGNSA. CDR3 size: 16 residues.

Only a few counts were recorded for this clonotype. The chain's CDR3 is CASSLGTAQYF. CDR3 nucleotides: TGTGCCAGCAGCTTAGGGACTGCGCAGTACTTC. J is TRBJ2-4 and V is TRBV7-2, with D possibly TRBD2 on 5 matching bases. Trimming shortened V by 1 base and J by 13 bases, and 8 bases separated the two germline ends. Germline-derived CDR1 and CDR2 are SGHTA and FQGNSA. CDR3 length equals 11 residues.